Detailed here is one TCR beta chain. Germline CDR1 is SGHVS and CDR2 is FQNEAQ. The CDR3 extends over 18 amino acids. The V segment lost 1 base and the J segment 8 bases; nucleotides outside the gene matches: 17. The data derive from a study of blood T cell repertoires in COVID-19. Study background: The cDNA or gDNA used as material had been derived from T cells, B-cell-depleted T cells, or PBMCs.

Study processing details: Amplified reference gene primers provided the basis for estimating nucleated cell counts. Profiled with immunoSEQ multiplex PCR; TCRdb holds only in-frame clones, not every one. Clone size and the V and J calls come from that table; the DNA yielded D and trimming. The data contain 95,000 to 150,000 clones, roughly 84% of them singletons. The recovered donors of Cohort 3 showed two negative PCRs, clearance, or symptom resolution. This TCR derives from a woman in her 30s who had recovered from COVID-19. The chain uses TRBV7-8 and TRBJ1-2, with TRBD1 matching over 9 bases. The sequencing sample was made of PBMCs or T cells enriched from blood (not recorded which). The CDR3 nucleotides read TGTGCCAGCAGCTTAGTGTTTGTGGGACAGGGAAGGGTTCGGGGCTACACCTTC. It specifies CASSLVFVGQGRVRGYTF.